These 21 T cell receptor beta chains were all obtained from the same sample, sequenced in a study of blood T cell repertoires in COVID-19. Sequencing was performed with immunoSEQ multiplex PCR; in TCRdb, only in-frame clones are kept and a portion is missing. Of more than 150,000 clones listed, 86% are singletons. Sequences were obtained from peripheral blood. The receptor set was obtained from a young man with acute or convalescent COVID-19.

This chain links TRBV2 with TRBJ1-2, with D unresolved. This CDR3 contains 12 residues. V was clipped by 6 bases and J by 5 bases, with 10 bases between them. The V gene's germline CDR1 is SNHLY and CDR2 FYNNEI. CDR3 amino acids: CASRETGYGYTF. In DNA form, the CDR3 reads TGTGCCAGCAGGGAGACGGGATATGGCTACACCTTC.

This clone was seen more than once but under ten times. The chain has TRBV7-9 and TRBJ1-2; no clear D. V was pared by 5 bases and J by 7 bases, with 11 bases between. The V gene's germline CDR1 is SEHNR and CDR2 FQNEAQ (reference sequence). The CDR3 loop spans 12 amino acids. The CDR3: CASSPYNGGYTF. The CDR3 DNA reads TGTGCCAGCAGCCCTTATAACGGTGGCTACACCTTC.

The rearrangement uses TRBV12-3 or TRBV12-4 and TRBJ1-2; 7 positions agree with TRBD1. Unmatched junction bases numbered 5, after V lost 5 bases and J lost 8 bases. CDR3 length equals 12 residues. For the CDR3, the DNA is TGTGCCAGCAGTACGACAGGGTTCGGCTACACCTTC. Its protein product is CASSTTGFGYTF.

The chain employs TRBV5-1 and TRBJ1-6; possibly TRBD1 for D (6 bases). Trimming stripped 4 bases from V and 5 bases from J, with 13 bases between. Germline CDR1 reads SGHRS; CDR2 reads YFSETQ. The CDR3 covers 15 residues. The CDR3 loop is CASSPTSGDNSPLHF. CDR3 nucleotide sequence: TGCGCCAGCAGCCCGACGTCAGGGGATAATTCACCCCTCCACTTT.

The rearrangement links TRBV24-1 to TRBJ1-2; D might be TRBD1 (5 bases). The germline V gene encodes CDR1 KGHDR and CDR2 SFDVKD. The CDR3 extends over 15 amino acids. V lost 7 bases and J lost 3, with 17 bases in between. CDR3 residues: CATSGGGGPDYGYTF. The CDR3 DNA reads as TGTGCCACCAGCGGTGGGGGAGGGCCGGACTATGGCTACACCTTC.

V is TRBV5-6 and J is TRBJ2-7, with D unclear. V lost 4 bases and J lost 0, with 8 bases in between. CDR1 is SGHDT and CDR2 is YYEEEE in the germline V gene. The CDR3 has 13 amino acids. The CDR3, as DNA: TGTGCCAGCAGCAAATGGCCCTCCTACGAGCAGTACGTC. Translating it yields CASSKWPSYEQYV.

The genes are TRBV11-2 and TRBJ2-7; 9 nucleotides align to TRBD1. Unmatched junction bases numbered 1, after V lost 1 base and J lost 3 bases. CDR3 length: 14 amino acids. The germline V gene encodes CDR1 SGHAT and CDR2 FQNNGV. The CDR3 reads CASSLGQGGYEQYF. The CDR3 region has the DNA TGTGCCAGCAGCTTAGGACAGGGGGGCTACGAGCAGTACTTC.

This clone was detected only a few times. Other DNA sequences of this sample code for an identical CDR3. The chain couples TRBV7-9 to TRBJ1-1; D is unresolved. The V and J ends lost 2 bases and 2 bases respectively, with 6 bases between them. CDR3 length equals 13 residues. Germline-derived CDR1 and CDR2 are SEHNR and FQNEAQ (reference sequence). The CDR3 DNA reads TGTGCCAGCAGCTTAACAGTTAACACTGAAGCTTTCTTT. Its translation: CASSLTVNTEAFF.

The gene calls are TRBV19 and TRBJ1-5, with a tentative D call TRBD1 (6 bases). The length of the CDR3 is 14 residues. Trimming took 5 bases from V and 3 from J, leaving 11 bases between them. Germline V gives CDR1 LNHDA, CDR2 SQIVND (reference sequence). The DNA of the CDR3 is TGTGCCAGTAGTGTACAGGGACCCAATCAGCCCCAGCATTTT. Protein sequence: CASSVQGPNQPQHF.

DNA for the CDR3: TGTGCCAGCAGCATTAGCGGGGGGGCCTACGAGCAGTACTTC. Its protein product is CASSISGGAYEQYF. The chain is built from TRBV5-4 and TRBJ2-7; 11 bases map to TRBD2. The germline V gene has CDR1 SGHNT and CDR2 YYREEE (reference sequence). V was clipped by 4 bases and J by 2 bases; unmatched bases: 2. The CDR3 is made up of 14 amino acids.

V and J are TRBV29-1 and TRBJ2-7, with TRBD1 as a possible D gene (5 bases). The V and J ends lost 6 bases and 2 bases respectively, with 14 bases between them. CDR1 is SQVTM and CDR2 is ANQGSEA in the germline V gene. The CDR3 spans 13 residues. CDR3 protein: CSVETDRAYEQYF. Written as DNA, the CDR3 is TGCAGCGTAGAGACAGACAGAGCCTACGAGCAGTACTTC.

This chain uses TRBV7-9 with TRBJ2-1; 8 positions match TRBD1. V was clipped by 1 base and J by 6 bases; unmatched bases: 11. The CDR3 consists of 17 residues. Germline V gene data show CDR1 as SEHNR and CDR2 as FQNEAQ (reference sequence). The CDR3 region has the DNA TGTGCCAGCAGCTTAGAGGTTGGTCAGGGGGCTCGCAATGAGCAGTTCTTC. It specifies CASSLEVGQGARNEQFF.

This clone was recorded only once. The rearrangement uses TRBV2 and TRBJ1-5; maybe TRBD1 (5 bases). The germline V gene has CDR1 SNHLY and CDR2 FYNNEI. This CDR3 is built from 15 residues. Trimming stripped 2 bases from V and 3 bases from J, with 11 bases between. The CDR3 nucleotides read TGTGCCAGCAGTGAACCGGGACTGGTCAATCAGCCCCAGCATTTT. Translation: CASSEPGLVNQPQHF.

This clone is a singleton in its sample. For the CDR3, the DNA is TGTGCCAGTAGTATAGAAGGGGCAGTCACCTCCTACAATGAGCAGTTCTTC. It translates to CASSIEGAVTSYNEQFF. This sequence joins TRBV19 and TRBJ2-1; TRBD1 might be the D (5 bases). Trimming cost V 0 bases and J 0 bases, with 12 bases left between them. Germline CDR1 and CDR2: LNHDA and SQIVND (reference sequence). The CDR3 length is 17 residues.

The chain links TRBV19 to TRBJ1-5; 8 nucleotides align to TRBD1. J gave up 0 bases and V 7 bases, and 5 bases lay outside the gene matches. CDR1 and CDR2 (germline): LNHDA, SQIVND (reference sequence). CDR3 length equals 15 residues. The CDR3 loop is CASTGTGHSNQPQHF. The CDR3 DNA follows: TGTGCCAGTACTGGGACAGGACATAGCAATCAGCCCCAGCATTTT.

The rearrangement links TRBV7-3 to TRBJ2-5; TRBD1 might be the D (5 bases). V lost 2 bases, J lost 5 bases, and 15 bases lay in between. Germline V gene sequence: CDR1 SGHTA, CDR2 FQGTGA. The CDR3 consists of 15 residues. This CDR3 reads CASSLGASAAETQYF. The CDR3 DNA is TGTGCCAGCAGCTTAGGGGCGTCTGCGGCGGAGACCCAGTACTTC. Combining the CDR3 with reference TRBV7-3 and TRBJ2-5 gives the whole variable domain GAGVSQTPSNKVTEKGKYVELRCDPISGHTALYWYRQSLGQGPEFLIYFQGTGAADDSGLPNDRFFAVRPEGSVSTLKIQRTERGDSAVYLCASSLGASAAETQYFGPGTRLLVL.

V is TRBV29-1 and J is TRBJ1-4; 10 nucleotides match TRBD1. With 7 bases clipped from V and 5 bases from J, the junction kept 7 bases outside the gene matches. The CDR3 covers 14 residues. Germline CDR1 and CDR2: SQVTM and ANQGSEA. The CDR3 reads CSAGQGFFNEKLFF. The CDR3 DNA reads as TGCAGCGCGGGACAGGGGTTCTTCAATGAAAAACTGTTTTTT.

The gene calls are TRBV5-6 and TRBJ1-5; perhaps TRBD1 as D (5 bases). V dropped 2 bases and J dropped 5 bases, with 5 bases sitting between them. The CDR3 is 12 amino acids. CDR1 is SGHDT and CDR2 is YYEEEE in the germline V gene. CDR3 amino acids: CASSLQDQPQHF. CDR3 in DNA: TGTGCCAGCAGCTTACAGGATCAGCCCCAGCATTTT.

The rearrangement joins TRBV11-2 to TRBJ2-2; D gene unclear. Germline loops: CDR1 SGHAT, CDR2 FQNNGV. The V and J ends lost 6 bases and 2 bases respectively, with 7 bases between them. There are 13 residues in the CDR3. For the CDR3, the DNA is TGTGCCAGCAGGCGACTTAACACCGGGGAGCTGTTTTTT. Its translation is CASRRLNTGELFF.

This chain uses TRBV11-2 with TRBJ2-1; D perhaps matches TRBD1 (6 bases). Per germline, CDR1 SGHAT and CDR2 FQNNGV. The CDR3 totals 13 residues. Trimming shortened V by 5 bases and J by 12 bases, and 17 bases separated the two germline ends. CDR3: CASSRPNGGSQFF. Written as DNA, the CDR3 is TGTGCCAGCAGCCGACCCAATGGGGGCTCGCAGTTCTTC.

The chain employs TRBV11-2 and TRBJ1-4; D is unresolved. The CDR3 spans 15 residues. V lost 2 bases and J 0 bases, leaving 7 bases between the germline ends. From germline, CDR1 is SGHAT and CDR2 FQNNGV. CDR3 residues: CASSLQSPTNEKLFF. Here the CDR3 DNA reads TGTGCCAGCAGCTTACAATCCCCAACTAATGAAAAACTGTTTTTT.